This TCR beta chain was sequenced in a study of blood T cells in healthy people across ages. The use of a sample-barcoded 5' primer and a J-beta primer mix characterized a second PCR of roughly 7 to 11 cycles. Each cDNA molecule received a tag from a template-switch adaptor that had 12 random nucleotides. TCRdb re-analysed the 5' RACE reads in MiXCR, keeping a single row per CDR3 protein. The sample holds around 700,000 distinct CDR3 sequences; 20% to 25% are singletons and the top ten take under 10%. This clonotype showed up just a few times. This same sample was also taken into another study, of T cells of mothers and their children.

The sequencing input was blood. This receptor was obtained from a boy between 10 and 17 years old in good health.

Here the CDR3 DNA reads TGTGCCACCAGCAGAGAGAATCCCACAGATACGCAGTATTTT. Its protein is CATSRENPTDTQYF. The chain carries TRBV15 and TRBJ2-3; D is unclear. The CDR3 contains 14 residues. The ends were cut back, 0 bases at V and 2 bases at J, with 6 bases in the middle. CDR1 is LNHNV, CDR2 YYDKDF, per germline (reference sequence).